The 29 T cell receptor beta chains below come from one sample, sequenced in a study of beta chain features in type 1 diabetes. Isolated RNA was reverse transcribed in full, so expressed TCRB transcripts were sequenced. Generated by immunoSEQ multiplex PCR, the TCRdb table keeps only in-frame clones and is missing some. This sample yields about 360,000 clones, of which 10% to 15% are seen a single time; about 0.018% belongs to the top ten. The sequenced sample was naive CD4+ T cells from blood. The receptor set was obtained from a man aged 18 to 30 in good health.

The chain employs TRBV6-5 and TRBJ2-7, with D tentatively TRBD1 (6 bases). V lost 5 bases to trimming and J lost 1 base, with 12 bases between them. The CDR3 is 14 amino acids. Germline CDR1 is MNHEY and CDR2 is SVGAGI. CDR3 coding DNA: TGTGCCAGCAGTGACCCGCAGGGGTCCTACGAGCAGTACTTC. Protein product: CASSDPQGSYEQYF.

This clone was counted only a few times. V and J are TRBV30 and TRBJ2-1; the match to TRBD2 covers 9 bases. Germline CDR1 reads GTSNPN; CDR2 reads SVGIG (reference sequence). The CDR3 is made up of 15 amino acids. J lost 12 bases, V lost 6 bases, and 18 bases had no gene match. In nucleotides, the CDR3 is TGTGCCTGTCCCTCGACTAGCGGAAGTCCCAGTGGGCAGTTCTTC. Translating it yields CACPSTSGSPSGQFF.

This clone occurred a few times. This rearrangement joins TRBV11-1 to TRBJ2-2; 7 positions match TRBD1. The CDR3 is 14 amino acids. Germline-derived CDR1 and CDR2 are SGHAT and FQDESV (reference sequence). The V and J ends lost 2 bases and 5 bases, in that order; junction bases with no gene match: 2. CDR3 sequence reads: CASSLLQGTGELFF. The DNA for the CDR3 is TGTGCCAGCAGCTTATTACAGGGGACCGGGGAGCTGTTTTTT.

The CDR3 is CASSHFSKRDRGSGYTF. The CDR3 nucleotides read TGCGCCAGCAGCCACTTTAGTAAGCGGGACAGGGGAAGTGGCTACACCTTC. The gene calls are TRBV4-1 and TRBJ1-2; 10 positions match TRBD1. Germline lookup yields CDR1 MGHRA and CDR2 YSYEKL. CDR3 length: 17 amino acids. The ends lost 3 bases at V and 7 bases at J; junction bases unmatched: 14.

The chain is built from TRBV7-8 and TRBJ2-1; possibly TRBD1 for D (6 bases). Germline V CDR1 and CDR2: SGHVS, FQNEAQ. The CDR3 covers 15 residues. The V end was cut by 5 bases, the J end by 12 bases, with 23 bases between. For the CDR3, the DNA is TGTGCCAGCAGCGAACAGGGAGCCCTGCAAGTAGGGCAGTTCTTC. This gives the protein CASSEQGALQVGQFF.

There are a few counts of this clone. The V gene is TRBV18, the J gene TRBJ2-7; tentative D call: TRBD1 (7 bases). Trimming left V 1 base short and J 5 bases short, with 15 bases between. Germline values: CDR1 KGHSH, CDR2 LQKENI. There are 15 residues in the CDR3. The CDR3 DNA is TGTGCCAGCTCACCACAGGAGGGGGCGCGGCACGAGCAGTACTTC. Residues: CASSPQEGARHEQYF.

The chain uses TRBV7-9 and TRBJ2-7; maybe TRBD1 (5 bases). Germline CDR1 is SEHNR and CDR2 is FQNEAQ (reference sequence). The CDR3 contains 16 residues. The V gene lost 4 bases and the J gene lost 3 bases, with 19 bases spanning the gap. CDR3 in amino acids: CASSSILRAVGYEQYF. The CDR3 DNA reads TGTGCCAGCAGCTCCATTCTCAGGGCCGTAGGCTACGAGCAGTACTTC.

J is TRBJ1-1 and V is TRBV4-3; D unresolved. Trimming removed 0 bases from V and 1 base from J, with 3 bases in between. From germline, CDR1 is LGHNA and CDR2 YSLEER. The CDR3 consists of 13 residues. CDR3 DNA sequence: TGCGCCAGCAGCCAAGAGCGGAACACTGAAGCTTTCTTT. Residues: CASSQERNTEAFF.

The V gene is TRBV7-9, the J gene TRBJ1-5; D remains unclear. This CDR3 is built from 12 residues. The germline CDR1 and CDR2 sequences are SEHNR and FQNEAQ (reference sequence). V lost 5 bases and J 5 bases, leaving 7 bases between the germline ends. CDR3 sequence reads: CASSTLDQPQHF. The CDR3 DNA follows: TGTGCCAGCAGCACTCTTGATCAGCCCCAGCATTTT.

This clone was picked up a small number of times. The V and J genes are TRBV29-1 and TRBJ2-5, with 7 bases fitting TRBD1. CDR3 length: 13 residues. CDR1 is SQVTM and CDR2 is ANQGSEA in the germline V gene. CDR3 protein: CTSTGTEQETQYF. CDR3 in DNA: TGCACCTCGACCGGGACAGAACAAGAGACCCAGTACTTC.

The sample holds a few counts of this clone. The V gene is TRBV9, the J gene TRBJ2-7, with D maybe TRBD1 (6 bases). Trimming pared 1 base from V and 4 bases from J, leaving 15 bases between. Germline V gene lookup returns CDR1 SGDLS and CDR2 YYNGEE. The CDR3 extends over 15 amino acids. The CDR3 DNA reads TGTGCCAGCAGCGTATTCTCAGGGGTTGGATACGAGCAGTACTTC. Translated, it gives CASSVFSGVGYEQYF.

The chain employs TRBV19 and TRBJ1-2, with 7 bases aligning to TRBD1. The CDR3 is 13 residues long. J was trimmed by 5 bases and V by 6 bases; bases with no gene match: 6. Germline V gives CDR1 LNHDA, CDR2 SQIVND (reference sequence). The chain's CDR3 is CASRRDSLYGYTF. As DNA, the CDR3 is TGTGCCAGTAGGAGGGACAGCCTATATGGCTACACCTTC.

The chain has TRBV5-1 and TRBJ2-2; 13 nucleotides match TRBD2. The CDR3 is 16 amino acids. Germline assignment: CDR1 SGHRS and CDR2 YFSETQ. V lost 4 bases and J lost 6; bases outside the gene matches: 6. This CDR3 reads CASSRRTSGRPGELFF. CDR3 nucleotides: TGCGCCAGCAGCCGACGGACTAGCGGGAGACCCGGGGAGCTGTTTTTT.

The table lists this clone with a few counts. The chain employs TRBV7-9 and TRBJ2-1; 11 bases are a match to TRBD2. The germline gives CDR1 SEHNR, CDR2 FQNEAQ (reference sequence). The V and J ends lost 5 bases and 3 bases, in that order; junction bases with no gene match: 6. The CDR3 sequence is 16 residues long. The CDR3 sequence is CASSRSGLAVYNEQFF. DNA of the CDR3: TGTGCCAGCAGCCGATCGGGACTAGCGGTCTACAATGAGCAGTTCTTC. Complete variable domain (other parts from reference TRBV7-9 and TRBJ2-1): DTGVSQNPRHKITKRGQNVTFRCDPISEHNRLYWYRQTLGQGPEFLTYFQNEAQLEKSRLLSDRFSAERPKGSFSTLEIQRTEQGDSAMYLCASSRSGLAVYNEQFFGPGTRLTVL.

This clone has just a few counts. The chain joins TRBV19 to TRBJ1-6; possible D gene TRBD1, 5 bases. Germline V gives CDR1 LNHDA, CDR2 SQIVND (reference sequence). The germline V and J ends were trimmed by 6 bases and 4 bases, with 16 bases remaining between them. This CDR3 is 16 amino acids long. CDR3: CASRRQGGGYNSPLHF. In DNA form, the CDR3 reads TGTGCCAGTAGGCGTCAGGGCGGTGGTTATAATTCACCCCTCCACTTT.

DNA for the CDR3: TGCGCCAGCAGCTTGGCGGGGGATTACAATGAGCAGTTCTTC. Amino acid sequence: CASSLAGDYNEQFF. This chain connects TRBV5-1 to TRBJ2-1; D is possibly TRBD2 (6 bases). CDR3 length equals 14 residues. V was pared by 0 bases and J by 4 bases, with 8 bases between. Germline CDR1 and CDR2: SGHRS and YFSETQ.

In its sample, this clone was seen a few times. The chain uses TRBV20-1 and TRBJ2-5; D not resolved. Germline loops: CDR1 DFQATT, CDR2 SNEGSKA (reference sequence). CDR3 size: 10 residues. The V gene lost 6 bases and the J gene lost 2 bases, with 4 bases spanning the gap. The CDR3 sequence: CSAQQETQYF. The CDR3 region has the DNA TGCAGTGCGCAGCAAGAGACCCAGTACTTC.

V usage is TRBV5-4 and J usage is TRBJ2-4; 16 nucleotides match TRBD2. Trimming at V came to 4 bases and at J to 9 bases, leaving 10 bases not matched to a gene. This CDR3 contains 17 residues. Germline lookup yields CDR1 SGHNT and CDR2 YYREEE (reference sequence). The DNA of the CDR3 is TGTGCCAGCAGCCCATCCGGGACTAGCGGGGGGGCGGCCATTCAGTACTTC. It specifies CASSPSGTSGGAAIQYF.

The chain employs TRBV5-4 and TRBJ2-1; 8 positions agree with TRBD1. The CDR3 has 11 amino acids. Germline CDR1 SGHNT, CDR2 YYREEE (reference sequence). This CDR3 is CTTGVPNEQFF. The CDR3 bases are TGTACGACAGGGGTCCCCAATGAGCAGTTCTTC.

This clone appeared a few times. V gene TRBV7-2 combines with J gene TRBJ2-7, with TRBD2 as a possible D gene (6 bases). This CDR3 has 16 amino acids. Germline CDR1 SGHTA, CDR2 FQGNSA. Trimming removed 1 base at V and 2 bases at J, with 15 bases between. The CDR3: CASSLDWRGPPYEQYF. The DNA of the CDR3 is TGTGCCAGCAGCTTAGATTGGCGGGGTCCGCCCTACGAGCAGTACTTC.

This clone was counted a few times. The V gene is TRBV30, the J gene TRBJ2-7, with unresolved D. V was trimmed by 2 bases and J by 10 bases, leaving 12 bases between them. Germline V gene data show CDR1 as GTSNPN and CDR2 as SVGIG (reference sequence). CDR3 size: 11 residues. This CDR3 reads CAWSFGEAQYF. The CDR3 nucleotides are TGTGCCTGGAGTTTCGGTGAGGCCCAGTACTTC.

The chain links TRBV4-3 to TRBJ2-6; D unresolved. The V and J ends lost 0 bases and 3 bases respectively, with 9 bases between them. This CDR3 is built from 16 residues. Germline CDR1 LGHNA, CDR2 YSLEER. The CDR3 region is CASSQDTLGGANVLTF. In nucleotides, the CDR3 is TGCGCCAGCAGCCAAGACACCCTCGGTGGGGCCAACGTCCTGACTTTC.

The CDR3 protein is CASSFGGADQPQHF. CDR3 sequence (DNA): TGTGCCAGCAGTTTTGGGGGGGCAGATCAGCCCCAGCATTTT. V and J are TRBV27 and TRBJ1-5; a weak D match, TRBD1 (6 bases). Germline CDR1 reads MNHEY; CDR2 reads SMNVEV (reference sequence). The CDR3 contains 14 residues. Trimming stripped 3 bases from V and 5 bases from J, with 11 bases between.

The chain combines TRBV25-1 with TRBJ1-2; D unresolved. Germline-derived CDR1 and CDR2 are MGHDK and SYGVNS. The ends were cut back, 3 bases at V and 2 bases at J, with 10 bases in the middle. The CDR3 runs 14 residues. The CDR3 DNA follows: TGTGCCAGCAGTGAGGAGCGGTACAACTATGGCTACACCTTC. This translates into CASSEERYNYGYTF.

On this clone: Distinct nucleotide sequences in the sample also encode this CDR3. V usage is TRBV18 and J usage is TRBJ2-2, with 9 nucleotides matching TRBD1. Trimming removed 3 bases from V and 2 bases from J; junction bases left unmatched: 1. This CDR3 comprises 15 residues. CDR1 KGHSH and CDR2 LQKENI come from the germline V gene. CDR3 nucleotides: TGTGCCAGCTCACCGGGACAGGGTAACACCGGGGAGCTGTTTTTT. Translating gives CASSPGQGNTGELFF.

The genes are TRBV25-1 and TRBJ1-3; D is possibly TRBD1 (5 bases). Germline V gives CDR1 MGHDK, CDR2 SYGVNS. Deletions cut 7 bases from V and 4 bases from J, with 11 bases between. The CDR3 is made up of 13 amino acids. CDR3 in DNA: TGTGCCAGCACGCAGGGAACGGGAAACACCATATATTTT. Its protein product is CASTQGTGNTIYF.

This clone was seen at least ten times. CDR3 sequence: CASSLIGADTQYF. The CDR3 coding sequence is TGTGCCAGCAGCTTGATTGGAGCAGATACGCAGTATTTT. The chain carries TRBV7-9 and TRBJ2-3; no clear D gene. Germline lookup yields CDR1 SEHNR and CDR2 FQNEAQ (reference sequence). V dropped 3 bases and J dropped 4 bases, with 8 bases sitting between them. The CDR3 covers 13 residues.

This chain links TRBV6-6 with TRBJ2-7; a weak D match, TRBD1 (5 bases). Germline assignment: CDR1 MNHNY and CDR2 SVGAGI (reference sequence). The CDR3 totals 15 residues. V lost 0 bases, J lost 1 base, and 10 bases lay in between. The chain's CDR3 is CASSYSQGASYEQYF. CDR3 DNA: TGTGCCAGCAGTTACTCTCAGGGCGCTTCCTACGAGCAGTACTTC.

This sequence joins TRBV5-1 and TRBJ2-7; D ambiguous. The CDR3 extends over 17 amino acids. Germline V gene data show CDR1 as SGHRS and CDR2 as YFSETQ. V was clipped by 1 base and J by 2 bases, with 19 bases between them. The DNA of the CDR3 is TGCGCCAGCAGCTTGTCGTTGTGGTCAGCGAAAACCTACGAGCAGTACTTC. Its translation: CASSLSLWSAKTYEQYF. Full variable domain (rest looked up from reference TRBV5-1 and TRBJ2-7): KAGVTQTPRYLIKTRGQQVTLSCSPISGHRSVSWYQQTPGQGLQFLFEYFSETQRNKGNFPGRFSGRQFSNSRSEMNVSTLELGDSALYLCASSLSLWSAKTYEQYFGPGTRLTVT.